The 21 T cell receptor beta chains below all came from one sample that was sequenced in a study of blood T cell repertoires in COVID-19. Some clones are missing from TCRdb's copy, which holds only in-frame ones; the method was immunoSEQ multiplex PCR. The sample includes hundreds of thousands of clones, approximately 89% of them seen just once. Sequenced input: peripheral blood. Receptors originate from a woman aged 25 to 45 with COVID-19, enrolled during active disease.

DNA for the CDR3: TGTGCCAGCAGCCGCGGACTAGCCGGAAAGAATGAGCAGTTCTTC. Translation gives CASSRGLAGKNEQFF. V and J are TRBV11-2 and TRBJ2-1; TRBD2 matches 8 bases. This CDR3 region has 15 residues. V trimming: 5 bases; J trimming: 7 bases; junction bases outside the gene matches: 10. Germline V lookup: CDR1 SGHAT, CDR2 FQNNGV.

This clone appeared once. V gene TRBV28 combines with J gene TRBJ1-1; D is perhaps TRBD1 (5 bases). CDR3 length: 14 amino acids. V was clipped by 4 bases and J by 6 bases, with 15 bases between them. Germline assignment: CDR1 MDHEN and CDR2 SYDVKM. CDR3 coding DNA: TGTGCCAGCAGTTCCCCGGGGGGGGTCCCTGAAGCTTTCTTT. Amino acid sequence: CASSSPGGVPEAFF.

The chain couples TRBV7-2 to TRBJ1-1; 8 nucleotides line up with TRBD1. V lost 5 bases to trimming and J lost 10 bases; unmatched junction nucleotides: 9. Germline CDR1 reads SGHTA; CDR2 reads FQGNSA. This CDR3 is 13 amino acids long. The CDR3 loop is CASSDASGGLAFF. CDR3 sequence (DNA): TGTGCCAGCAGCGACGCGTCAGGGGGCCTAGCTTTCTTT. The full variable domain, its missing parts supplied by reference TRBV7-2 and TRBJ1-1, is GAGVSQSPSNKVTEKGKDVELRCDPISGHTALYWYRQSLGQGLEFLIYFQGNSAPDKSGLPSDRFSAERTGGSVSTLTIQRTQQEDSAVYLCASSDASGGLAFFGQGTRLTVV.

In DNA, the CDR3 is TGTGCCAGCAGGACTAGCGGGGGCACAGATACGCAGTATTTT. Protein sequence: CASRTSGGTDTQYF. The chain uses TRBV19 and TRBJ2-3, with TRBD2 identical over 12 bases. CDR1 is LNHDA and CDR2 is SQIVND in the germline V gene (reference sequence). J was trimmed by 1 base and V by 9 bases; bases with no gene match: 2. This CDR3 spans 14 amino acids.

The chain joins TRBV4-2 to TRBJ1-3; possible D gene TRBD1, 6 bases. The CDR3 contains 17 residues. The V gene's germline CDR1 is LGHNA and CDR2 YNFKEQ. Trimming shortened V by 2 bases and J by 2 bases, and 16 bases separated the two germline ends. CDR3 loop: CASSQLRGGAAGNTIYF. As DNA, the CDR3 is TGTGCCAGCAGCCAACTCCGAGGGGGGGCTGCTGGAAACACCATATATTTT.

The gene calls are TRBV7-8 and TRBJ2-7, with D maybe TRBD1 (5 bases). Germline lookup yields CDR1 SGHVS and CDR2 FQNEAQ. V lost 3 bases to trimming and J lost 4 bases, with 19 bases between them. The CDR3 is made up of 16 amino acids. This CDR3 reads CASSLVVPRVGYEQYF. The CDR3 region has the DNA TGTGCCAGCAGCTTGGTAGTACCCAGGGTGGGGTACGAGCAGTACTTC.

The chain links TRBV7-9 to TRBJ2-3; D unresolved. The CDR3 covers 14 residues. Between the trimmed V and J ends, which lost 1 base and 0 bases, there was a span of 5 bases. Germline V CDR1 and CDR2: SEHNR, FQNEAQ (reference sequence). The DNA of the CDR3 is TGTGCCAGCAGCTTAGATCCAAGCACAGATACGCAGTATTTT. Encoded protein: CASSLDPSTDTQYF. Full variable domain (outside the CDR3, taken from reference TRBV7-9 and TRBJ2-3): DTGVSQNPRHKITKRGQNVTFRCDPISEHNRLYWYRQTLGQGPEFLTYFQNEAQLEKSRLLSDRFSAERPKGSFSTLEIQRTEQGDSAMYLCASSLDPSTDTQYFGPGTRLTVL.

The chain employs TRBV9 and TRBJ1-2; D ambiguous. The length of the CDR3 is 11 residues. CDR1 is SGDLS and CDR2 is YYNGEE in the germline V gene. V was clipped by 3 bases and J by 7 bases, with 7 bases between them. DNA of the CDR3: TGTGCCAGCAGCGAACCGGGTGGCTACACCTTC. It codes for CASSEPGGYTF.

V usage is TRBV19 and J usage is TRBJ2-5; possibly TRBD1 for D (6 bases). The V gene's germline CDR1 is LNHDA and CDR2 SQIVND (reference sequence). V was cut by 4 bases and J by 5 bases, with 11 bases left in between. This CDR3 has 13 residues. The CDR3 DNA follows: TGTGCCAGTAGTACCGACAGGACGGAGACCCAGTACTTC. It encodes CASSTDRTETQYF.

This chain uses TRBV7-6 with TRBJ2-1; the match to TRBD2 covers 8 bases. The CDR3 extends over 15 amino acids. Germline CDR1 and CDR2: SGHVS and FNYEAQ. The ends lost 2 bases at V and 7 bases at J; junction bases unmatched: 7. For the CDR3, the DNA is TGTGCCAGCAGCTTACAGCGGGGGCTTACGAATGAGCAGTTCTTC. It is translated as CASSLQRGLTNEQFF.

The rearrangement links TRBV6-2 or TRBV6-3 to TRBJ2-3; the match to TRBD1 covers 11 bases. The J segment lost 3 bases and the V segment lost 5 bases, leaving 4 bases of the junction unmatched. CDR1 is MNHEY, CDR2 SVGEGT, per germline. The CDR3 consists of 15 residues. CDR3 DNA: TGTGCCAGCAGTGGGGACAGGGGGGAAACAGATACGCAGTATTTT. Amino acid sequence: CASSGDRGETDTQYF.

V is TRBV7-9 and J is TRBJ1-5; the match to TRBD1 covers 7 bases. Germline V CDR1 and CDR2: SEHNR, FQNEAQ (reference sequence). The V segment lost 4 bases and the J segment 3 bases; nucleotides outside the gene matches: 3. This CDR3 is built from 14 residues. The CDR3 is CASSSTGTNQPQHF. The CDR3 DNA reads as TGTGCCAGCAGCTCGACAGGGACCAATCAGCCCCAGCATTTT.

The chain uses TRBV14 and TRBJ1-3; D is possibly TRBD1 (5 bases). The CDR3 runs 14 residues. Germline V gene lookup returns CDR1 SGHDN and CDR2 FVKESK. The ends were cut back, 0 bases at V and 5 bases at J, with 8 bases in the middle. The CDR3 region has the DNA TGTGCCAGCAGCCAAGAAGGGACTCGAAACACCATATATTTT. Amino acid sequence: CASSQEGTRNTIYF.

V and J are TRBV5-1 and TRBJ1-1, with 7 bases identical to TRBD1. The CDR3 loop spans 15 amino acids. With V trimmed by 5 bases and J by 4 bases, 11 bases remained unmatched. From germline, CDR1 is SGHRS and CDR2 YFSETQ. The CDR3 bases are TGCGCCAGCAGACAAAGACAGGGATCGGTCACTGAAGCTTTCTTT. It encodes CASRQRQGSVTEAFF. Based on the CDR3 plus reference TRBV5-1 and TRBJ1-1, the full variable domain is KAGVTQTPRYLIKTRGQQVTLSCSPISGHRSVSWYQQTPGQGLQFLFEYFSETQRNKGNFPGRFSGRQFSNSRSEMNVSTLELGDSALYLCASRQRQGSVTEAFFGQGTRLTVV.

CDR3 sequence: CASSLGPGWYGYTF. The CDR3 region has the DNA TGTGCCAGCAGCTTGGGGCCAGGGTGGTATGGCTACACCTTC. The chain links TRBV5-4 to TRBJ1-2; D perhaps matches TRBD1 (5 bases). CDR3 length: 14 residues. Germline CDR1 SGHNT, CDR2 YYREEE (reference sequence). Trimming removed 0 bases at V and 5 bases at J, with 11 bases between. Full variable domain (remainder filled in from reference TRBV5-4 and TRBJ1-2): ETGVTQSPTHLIKTRGQQVTLRCSSQSGHNTVSWYQQALGQGPQFIFQYYREEENGRGNFPPRFSGLQFPNYSSELNVNALELDDSALYLCASSLGPGWYGYTFGSGTRLTVV.

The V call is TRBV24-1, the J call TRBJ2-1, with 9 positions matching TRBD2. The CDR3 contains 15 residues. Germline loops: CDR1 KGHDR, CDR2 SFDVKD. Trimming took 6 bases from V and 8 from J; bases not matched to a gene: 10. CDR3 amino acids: CATSPGLALADEQFF. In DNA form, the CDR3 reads TGTGCCACCAGTCCGGGACTAGCCCTAGCCGATGAGCAGTTCTTC.

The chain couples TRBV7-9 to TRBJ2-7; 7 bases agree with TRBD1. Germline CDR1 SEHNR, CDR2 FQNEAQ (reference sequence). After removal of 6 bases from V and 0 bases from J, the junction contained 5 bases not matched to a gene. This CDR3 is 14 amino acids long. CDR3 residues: CASSSGQLSYEQYF. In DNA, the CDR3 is TGTGCCAGCAGTTCGGGACAGCTCTCCTACGAGCAGTACTTC.

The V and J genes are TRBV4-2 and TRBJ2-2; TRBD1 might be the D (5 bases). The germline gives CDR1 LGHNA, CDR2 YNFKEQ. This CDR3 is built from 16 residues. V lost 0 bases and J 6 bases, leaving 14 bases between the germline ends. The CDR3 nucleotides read TGTGCCAGCAGCCAAGAGTCAGGGCGCGAGGCCGGGGAGCTGTTTTTT. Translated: CASSQESGREAGELFF.

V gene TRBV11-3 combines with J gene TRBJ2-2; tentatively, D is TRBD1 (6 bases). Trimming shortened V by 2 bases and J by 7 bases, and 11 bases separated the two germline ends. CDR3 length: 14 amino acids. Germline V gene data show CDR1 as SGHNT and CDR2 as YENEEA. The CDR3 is CASSLTGFLGELFF. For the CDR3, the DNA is TGTGCCAGCAGCTTAACAGGGTTTCTCGGGGAGCTGTTTTTT.

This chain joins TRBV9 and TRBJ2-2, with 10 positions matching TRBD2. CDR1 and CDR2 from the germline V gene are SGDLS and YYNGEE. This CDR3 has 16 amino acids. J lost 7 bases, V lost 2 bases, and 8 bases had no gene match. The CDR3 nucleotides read TGTGCCAGCAGCGTGTGGAGCGGGGGGGCCGTCGGGGAGCTGTTTTTT. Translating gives CASSVWSGGAVGELFF.

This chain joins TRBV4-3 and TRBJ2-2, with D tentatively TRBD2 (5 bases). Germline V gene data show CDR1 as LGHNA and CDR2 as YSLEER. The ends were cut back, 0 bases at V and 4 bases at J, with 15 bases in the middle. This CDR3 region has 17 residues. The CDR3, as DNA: TGCGCCAGCAGCCAAGAGGATTTGGACTTAATCACCGGGGAGCTGTTTTTT. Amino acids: CASSQEDLDLITGELFF.